The rows below give T cell receptor beta chains drawn from one sample of a study of T cell repertoires in cytomegalovirus infection. A single record per CDR3 protein comes from TCRdb applying MiXCR to the reads. This sample has 150,000 to 200,000 distinct CDR3 sequences, with under 30% found just once. Specimen: PBMCs. All receptors derive from a human donor in good health (CMV status not recorded). Some clones in this sample may be carry-over from other donors' samples. The CDR3 runs from the conserved cysteine through the conserved F or W. A D gene is named only where the DNA matches it firmly. A row's size may be missing; if present it is once, few, many or a size class.

j_call: TRBJ1-3
v_call: TRBV3-1
clone_size: NA
d_call: NA
cdr3_aa: CASSRPGTAGNTIYF
cdr3_nt: TGTGCCAGCAGCCGGCCCGGGACTGCTGGAAACACCATATATTTT

j_call: TRBJ2-6
v_call: TRBV29-1
clone_size: few
d_call: TRBD1
cdr3_aa: CSVVKTGDSGANVLTF
cdr3_nt: TGCAGCGTTGTTAAGACAGGGGACTCTGGGGCCAACGTCCTGACTTTC

j_call: TRBJ1-2
v_call: TRBV29-1
clone_size: NA
d_call: NA
cdr3_aa: CSVEDRRGYTF
cdr3_nt: TGCAGCGTTGAAGATAGGCGCGGCTACACCTTC

j_call: TRBJ2-1
v_call: TRBV2
clone_size: once
d_call: TRBD2
cdr3_aa: CASSEQLRGFGEQFF
cdr3_nt: TGTGCCAGCAGTGAACAGCTGCGGGGGTTCGGTGAGCAGTTCTTC

j_call: TRBJ2-3
v_call: TRBV7-2
clone_size: few
d_call: NA
cdr3_aa: CASSLVPTGAGPDTQYF
cdr3_nt: TGTGCCAGCAGCTTAGTGCCCACCGGGGCGGGGCCAGATACGCAGTATTTT

j_call: TRBJ2-5
v_call: TRBV10-3
clone_size: few
d_call: TRBD2
cdr3_aa: CAISELRRGAKETQYF
cdr3_nt: TGTGCCATCAGTGAGCTGCGGCGGGGGGCTAAAGAGACCCAGTACTTC

j_call: TRBJ1-2
v_call: TRBV20-1
clone_size: NA
d_call: NA
cdr3_aa: CSAEARFGTVDGYTF
cdr3_nt: TGCAGTGCAGAGGCCCGCTTTGGGACTGTCGATGGCTACACCTTC

j_call: TRBJ1-1
v_call: TRBV11-2
clone_size: many
d_call: TRBD1
cdr3_aa: CASSSGQGNTEAFF
cdr3_nt: TGTGCCAGCAGCTCCGGACAGGGTAACACTGAAGCTTTCTTT

j_call: TRBJ2-2
v_call: TRBV11-2
clone_size: few
d_call: TRBD2
cdr3_aa: CASSWRGANTGELFF
cdr3_nt: TGTGCCAGCAGTTGGCGGGGGGCGAACACCGGGGAGCTGTTTTTT

j_call: TRBJ2-7
v_call: TRBV6-2/TRBV6-3
clone_size: few
d_call: TRBD2
cdr3_aa: CASRPSGDSYEQYF
cdr3_nt: TGTGCCAGCAGGCCTAGCGGGGACTCCTACGAGCAGTACTTC

j_call: TRBJ1-4
v_call: TRBV2
clone_size: NA
d_call: NA
cdr3_aa: CASSDGRNNEKLFF
cdr3_nt: TGTGCCAGCAGTGACGGGCGGAATAATGAAAAACTGTTTTTT

j_call: TRBJ1-2
v_call: TRBV6-1
clone_size: few
d_call: TRBD1
cdr3_aa: CASRRTGVVDGYTF
cdr3_nt: TGTGCCAGCAGGCGGACAGGGGTGGTCGATGGCTACACCTTC

j_call: TRBJ1-6
v_call: TRBV6-2/TRBV6-3
clone_size: NA
d_call: NA
cdr3_aa: CASSLDRWALHF
cdr3_nt: TGTGCCAGCAGTCTGGATAGGTGGGCCCTCCACTTT

j_call: TRBJ1-5
v_call: TRBV19
clone_size: few
d_call: NA
cdr3_aa: CASSISQGGYQPQHF
cdr3_nt: TGTGCCAGTAGTATATCACAAGGAGGTTATCAGCCCCAGCATTTT

j_call: TRBJ2-1
v_call: TRBV25-1
clone_size: NA
d_call: NA
cdr3_aa: CASSEYRYHNEQFF
cdr3_nt: TGTGCCAGCAGTGAATATAGATACCACAATGAGCAGTTCTTC

j_call: TRBJ1-1
v_call: TRBV28
clone_size: NA
d_call: TRBD1
cdr3_aa: CASSDGQGRNTEAFF
cdr3_nt: TGTGCCAGCAGCGATGGACAGGGGAGGAACACTGAAGCTTTCTTT

j_call: TRBJ2-3
v_call: TRBV20-1
clone_size: NA
d_call: NA
cdr3_aa: CSAIKGSFSTDTQYF
cdr3_nt: TGCAGTGCTATTAAGGGTTCCTTTTCCACAGATACGCAGTATTTT

j_call: TRBJ1-2
v_call: TRBV7-3
clone_size: NA
d_call: NA
cdr3_aa: CASSFHHSGTRQTPYGYTF
cdr3_nt: TGTGCCAGCAGCTTTCACCACTCGGGTACCAGACAGACCCCCTATGGCTACACCTTC

j_call: TRBJ1-1
v_call: TRBV5-4
clone_size: few
d_call: NA
cdr3_aa: CARGRSEAFF
cdr3_nt: TGTGCCCGAGGGAGATCTGAAGCTTTCTTT

j_call: TRBJ1-1
v_call: TRBV7-2
clone_size: many
d_call: NA
cdr3_aa: CASSLSSTVMNTEAFF
cdr3_nt: TGTGCCAGCAGCCTTTCCTCGACTGTAATGAACACTGAAGCTTTCTTT

j_call: TRBJ1-5
v_call: TRBV29-1
clone_size: NA
d_call: NA
cdr3_aa: CSMGRAGNQPQHF
cdr3_nt: TGCAGCATGGGGAGGGCGGGGAATCAGCCCCAGCATTTT

j_call: TRBJ1-1
v_call: TRBV4-1
clone_size: NA
d_call: NA
cdr3_aa: CASSRVIGQLNTEAFF
cdr3_nt: TGCGCCAGCAGCCGAGTAATTGGACAGTTGAACACTGAAGCTTTCTTT

j_call: TRBJ2-7
v_call: TRBV7-2
clone_size: many
d_call: NA
cdr3_aa: CASVGQGNEQYF
cdr3_nt: TGTGCCAGCGTAGGGCAGGGGAACGAGCAGTACTTC

j_call: TRBJ2-2
v_call: TRBV5-1
clone_size: NA
d_call: NA
cdr3_aa: CASVLGPDTGELFF
cdr3_nt: TGCGCCAGTGTCTTGGGGCCTGACACCGGGGAGCTGTTTTTT

j_call: TRBJ1-2
v_call: TRBV5-5
clone_size: few
d_call: TRBD1
cdr3_aa: CASCRDRGVDGYTF
cdr3_nt: TGTGCCAGCTGCCGGGACAGGGGGGTAGACGGCTACACCTTC

j_call: TRBJ1-2
v_call: TRBV4-2
clone_size: NA
d_call: NA
cdr3_aa: CASSPQEQSLNYGYTF
cdr3_nt: TGTGCCAGCAGCCCTCAAGAACAAAGCTTAAACTATGGCTACACCTTC

j_call: TRBJ2-7
v_call: TRBV7-4
clone_size: few
d_call: NA
cdr3_aa: CASSLEDVYEQYF
cdr3_nt: TGTGCCAGCAGCTTAGAGGACGTATACGAGCAGTACTTC

j_call: TRBJ1-1
v_call: TRBV19
clone_size: NA
d_call: NA
cdr3_aa: CASSTTGNTEAFF
cdr3_nt: TGTGCCAGTAGTACCACAGGGAACACTGAAGCTTTCTTT

j_call: TRBJ2-5
v_call: TRBV7-6
clone_size: few
d_call: NA
cdr3_aa: CASTEQGSQETQYF
cdr3_nt: TGTGCCAGCACCGAGCAGGGATCACAAGAGACCCAGTACTTC

j_call: TRBJ2-3
v_call: TRBV6-5
clone_size: NA
d_call: NA
cdr3_aa: CASSYILRPASTDTQYF
cdr3_nt: TGTGCCAGCAGTTACATCCTCCGACCTGCTAGCACAGATACGCAGTATTTT

j_call: TRBJ2-7
v_call: TRBV6-6
clone_size: NA
d_call: NA
cdr3_aa: CASSYTNEQYF
cdr3_nt: TGTGCCAGCAGTTACACCAACGAGCAGTACTTC

j_call: TRBJ2-3
v_call: TRBV20-1
clone_size: NA
d_call: NA
cdr3_aa: CSARTSPSTDTQYF
cdr3_nt: TGCAGTGCCCGGACTTCCCCTAGCACAGATACGCAGTATTTT

j_call: TRBJ2-6
v_call: TRBV24-1
clone_size: NA
d_call: TRBD1
cdr3_aa: CATSPGQGSWANVLTF
cdr3_nt: TGTGCCACCAGTCCGGGACAGGGTAGCTGGGCCAACGTCCTGACTTTC

j_call: TRBJ2-3
v_call: TRBV7-8
clone_size: NA
d_call: TRBD2
cdr3_aa: CASSPQRDYLVIDTQYF
cdr3_nt: TGTGCCAGCAGCCCACAACGGGACTATCTCGTCATAGATACGCAGTATTTT

j_call: TRBJ1-6
v_call: TRBV7-6
clone_size: NA
d_call: TRBD1
cdr3_aa: CASSLRTGGSNSPLHF
cdr3_nt: TGTGCCAGCAGCTTACGAACAGGGGGAAGTAATTCACCCCTCCACTTT

j_call: TRBJ1-1
v_call: TRBV6-1
clone_size: NA
d_call: NA
cdr3_aa: CASSPGGPNTEAFF
cdr3_nt: TGTGCCAGCAGTCCCGGGGGGCCGAACACTGAAGCTTTCTTT

j_call: TRBJ1-1
v_call: TRBV30
clone_size: NA
d_call: NA
cdr3_aa: CAWSPSRKNTEAFF
cdr3_nt: TGTGCCTGGAGTCCCTCGCGCAAAAACACTGAAGCTTTCTTT

j_call: TRBJ2-7
v_call: TRBV6-6
clone_size: NA
d_call: NA
cdr3_aa: CASSYSRGGAGYEQYF
cdr3_nt: TGTGCCAGCAGTTACTCGAGGGGGGGGGCTGGGTACGAGCAGTACTTC

j_call: TRBJ2-7
v_call: TRBV12-3/TRBV12-4
clone_size: NA
d_call: TRBD1
cdr3_aa: CASSTTGDEQYF
cdr3_nt: TGTGCCAGCAGTACCACAGGGGACGAGCAGTACTTC

j_call: TRBJ1-1
v_call: TRBV12-3/TRBV12-4
clone_size: NA
d_call: NA
cdr3_aa: CASRPPGAVGEAFF
cdr3_nt: TGTGCCAGCAGACCACCAGGGGCGGTAGGGGAAGCTTTCTTT

j_call: TRBJ2-2
v_call: TRBV3-1
clone_size: NA
d_call: NA
cdr3_aa: CASSQGQNMNTGELFF
cdr3_nt: TGTGCCAGCAGCCAAGGCCAAAACATGAACACCGGGGAGCTGTTTTTT

j_call: TRBJ1-1
v_call: TRBV29-1
clone_size: NA
d_call: NA
cdr3_aa: CSVYETADTEAFF
cdr3_nt: TGCAGCGTTTATGAGACAGCGGACACTGAAGCTTTCTTT

j_call: TRBJ1-2
v_call: TRBV7-2
clone_size: many
d_call: TRBD1
cdr3_aa: CASSLGGTGVTTNYGYTF
cdr3_nt: TGTGCCAGCAGCTTAGGTGGGACAGGGGTAACTACTAACTATGGCTACACCTTC

j_call: TRBJ2-7
v_call: TRBV11-1
clone_size: once
d_call: TRBD2
cdr3_aa: CASSPREGRSREQYF
cdr3_nt: TGTGCCAGCAGCCCGAGGGAGGGGCGGTCGCGCGAGCAGTACTTC

j_call: TRBJ1-1
v_call: TRBV20-1
clone_size: few
d_call: NA
cdr3_aa: CSARGTGPNTEAFF
cdr3_nt: TGCAGTGCTAGGGGCACAGGCCCTAACACTGAAGCTTTCTTT

j_call: TRBJ1-1
v_call: TRBV2
clone_size: NA
d_call: NA
cdr3_aa: CASSPRQNTEAFF
cdr3_nt: TGTGCCAGCAGTCCAAGACAGAACACTGAAGCTTTCTTT

j_call: TRBJ2-7
v_call: TRBV2
clone_size: few
d_call: NA
cdr3_aa: CASRPPETYEQYF
cdr3_nt: TGTGCCAGTCGACCTCCTGAAACCTACGAGCAGTACTTC

j_call: TRBJ2-3
v_call: TRBV7-2
clone_size: many
d_call: NA
cdr3_aa: CASSLLSSTDTQYF
cdr3_nt: TGTGCCAGCAGCTTACTTTCTAGCACAGATACGCAGTATTTT

j_call: TRBJ1-2
v_call: TRBV3-1
clone_size: NA
d_call: NA
cdr3_aa: CASSPKFPPGYYGYTF
cdr3_nt: TGTGCCAGCAGCCCTAAGTTCCCCCCAGGGTACTATGGCTACACCTTC

j_call: TRBJ2-2
v_call: TRBV5-3
clone_size: NA
d_call: NA
cdr3_aa: CASSLREPNTGELFF
cdr3_nt: TGTGCCAGCAGCTTAAGGGAACCGAACACCGGGGAGCTGTTTTTT

j_call: TRBJ1-5
v_call: TRBV7-2
clone_size: NA
d_call: NA
cdr3_aa: CASSRAGGNQPQHF
cdr3_nt: TGTGCCAGCAGCCGAGCAGGTGGCAATCAGCCCCAGCATTTT

j_call: TRBJ1-1
v_call: TRBV12-3/TRBV12-4
clone_size: NA
d_call: NA
cdr3_aa: CASSNEQSLNTEAFF
cdr3_nt: TGTGCCAGCAGTAATGAACAGTCTCTGAACACTGAAGCTTTCTTT

j_call: TRBJ1-6
v_call: TRBV12-3/TRBV12-4
clone_size: NA
d_call: NA
cdr3_aa: CASSLGGDSPLHF
cdr3_nt: TGTGCCAGCAGTTTAGGGGGTGATTCACCCCTCCACTTT

j_call: TRBJ1-5
v_call: TRBV6-6
clone_size: NA
d_call: NA
cdr3_aa: CASSYFYQPQHF
cdr3_nt: TGTGCCAGCAGTTACTTTTATCAGCCCCAGCATTTT

j_call: TRBJ1-2
v_call: TRBV19
clone_size: few
d_call: NA
cdr3_aa: CASSIRRGPNYGYTF
cdr3_nt: TGTGCCAGTAGTATACGTCGGGGCCCTAACTATGGCTACACCTTC